The next 22 T cell receptor beta chains were all read from a single sample in a study of shared clonotypes between healthy human individuals. The protocol was immunoSEQ multiplex PCR, while the TCRdb copy is restricted to in-frame clones and leaves out a portion. The sample lists over a million clones, 96% occurring once. The source material was naive CD4+ T cells sorted from blood. The sample's subset: CD45RA+ positively selected. Receptors originate from a man in his thirties or forties in good health.

Remarks on this clone: Different DNA sequences within this sample yield the same CDR3. The V call is TRBV28, the J call TRBJ2-7; unclear D gene. The CDR3 is made up of 11 amino acids. V was cut by 6 bases and J by 3 bases, with 6 bases left in between. Germline CDR1 MDHEN, CDR2 SYDVKM. This CDR3 reads CASRRLYEQYF. In DNA form, the CDR3 reads TGTGCCAGCAGACGTCTCTACGAGCAGTACTTC. Filled out from reference TRBV28 and TRBJ2-7, the complete variable domain reads DVKVTQSSRYLVKRTGEKVFLECVQDMDHENMFWYRQDPGLGLRLIYFSYDVKMKEKGDIPEGYSVSREKKERFSLILESASTNQTSMYLCASRRLYEQYFGPGTRLTVT.

The CDR3 reads CASSFFGIRMNTEAFF. CDR3 DNA sequence: TGTGCCAGCAGTTTTTTCGGGATACGCATGAACACTGAAGCTTTCTTT. The chain joins TRBV28 to TRBJ1-1; D ambiguous. The CDR3 spans 16 residues. Germline CDR1 reads MDHEN; CDR2 reads SYDVKM. The V and J ends lost 3 bases and 0 bases respectively, with 14 bases between them.

The chain carries TRBV25-1 and TRBJ2-7, with D tentatively TRBD2 (5 bases). The V and J ends lost 7 bases and 6 bases respectively, with 19 bases between them. Germline CDR1 reads MGHDK; CDR2 reads SYGVNS. The CDR3 covers 14 residues. CDR3 DNA sequence: TGTGCCAGCACCCCGAAATTCGGGGTCCGCGAGCAGTACTTC. This translates into CASTPKFGVREQYF.

The CDR3 DNA sequence: TGCGCCAGCAGTGAGTACGCCGGGGACATAGAGAGCACAGATACGCAGTATTTT. Residues: CASSEYAGDIESTDTQYF. The chain combines TRBV10-1 with TRBJ2-3, with D tentatively TRBD1 (6 bases). From germline, CDR1 is WNHNN and CDR2 SYGVQD (reference sequence). This CDR3 region has 18 residues. With 1 base removed from V and 0 bases from J, the gap between germline ends came to 17 bases.

This clone was seen only once. The chain uses TRBV2 and TRBJ2-3, with 12 bases that match TRBD2. Germline CDR1 and CDR2: SNHLY and FYNNEI. The CDR3 extends over 16 amino acids. The junction had 4 bases not matched to a gene; V was cut back by 6 bases and J by 0 bases. For the CDR3, the DNA is TGTGCCAGCAGATACGGGACTAGCGGGAGCACAGATACGCAGTATTTT. It translates to CASRYGTSGSTDTQYF.

CDR3 in amino acids: CASSPGQAINEKLFF. The CDR3, as DNA: TGCGCCAGCAGCCCGGGACAGGCGATTAATGAAAAACTGTTTTTT. The rearrangement uses TRBV5-1 and TRBJ1-4; 8 positions agree with TRBD1. The CDR3 totals 15 residues. Germline V gives CDR1 SGHRS, CDR2 YFSETQ. Losses at the gene ends were 4 bases for V and 4 bases for J; bases not matched to a gene: 6.

V and J are TRBV2 and TRBJ1-1, with TRBD1 as a possible D gene (6 bases). The length of the CDR3 is 16 residues. Trimming pared 1 base from V and 5 bases from J, leaving 17 bases between. CDR1 is SNHLY, CDR2 FYNNEI, per germline. The CDR3 sequence is CASSEGTVPLRTEAFF. The CDR3 nucleotides read TGTGCCAGCAGTGAAGGGACAGTACCCCTCCGGACTGAAGCTTTCTTT. Looking up the rest from reference TRBV2 and TRBJ1-1 gives the full variable domain: EPEVTQTPSHQVTQMGQEVILRCVPISNHLYFYWYRQILGQKVEFLVSFYNNEISEKSEIFDDQFSVERPDGSNFTLKIRSTKLEDSAMYFCASSEGTVPLRTEAFFGQGTRLTVV.

The rearrangement joins TRBV28 to TRBJ2-1, with TRBD2 identical over 15 bases. Per the germline V gene, CDR1 is MDHEN and CDR2 is SYDVKM. Trimming at V came to 4 bases and at J to 0 bases, leaving 10 bases not matched to a gene. This CDR3 has 20 residues. This CDR3 reads CASSSPGLAGGKISYNEQFF. In DNA form, the CDR3 reads TGTGCCAGCAGTTCGCCCGGACTAGCGGGAGGGAAAATCTCCTACAATGAGCAGTTCTTC.

This chain uses TRBV5-1 with TRBJ2-2, with 10 positions matching TRBD1. The germline gives CDR1 SGHRS, CDR2 YFSETQ. J gave up 7 bases and V 3 bases, and 9 bases lay outside the gene matches. CDR3 length: 16 amino acids. CDR3 sequence (DNA): TGCGCCAGCAGCTATAAAACCGGGACAGGGGTCGGGGAGCTGTTTTTT. Its protein is CASSYKTGTGVGELFF.

This clone was counted a single time. This chain uses TRBV9 with TRBJ2-1; 10 bases match TRBD1. The CDR3 covers 15 residues. With V trimmed by 2 bases and J by 9 bases, 8 bases remained unmatched. Germline V lookup: CDR1 SGDLS, CDR2 YYNGEE. CDR3 bases: TGTGCCAGCAGCGTTGAACCGGGACAGGGGCGTGAGCAGTTCTTC. It yields the protein CASSVEPGQGREQFF.

The chain links TRBV19 to TRBJ2-1; 8 bases map to TRBD2. V lost 7 bases, J lost 8 bases, and 13 bases stayed unmatched. Looked up from germline, CDR1 is LNHDA and CDR2 is SQIVND (reference sequence). The CDR3 runs 15 residues. This CDR3 is CASTLLAGSRDEQFF. CDR3 coding DNA: TGTGCCAGTACTCTTTTAGCGGGAAGCAGGGATGAGCAGTTCTTC. Supplemented by reference TRBV19 and TRBJ2-1, the full variable domain reads DGGITQSPKYLFRKEGQNVTLSCEQNLNHDAMYWYRQDPGQGLRLIYYSQIVNDFQKGDIAEGYSVSREKKESFPLTVTSAQKNPTAFYLCASTLLAGSRDEQFFGPGTRLTVL.

The chain links TRBV5-1 to TRBJ2-1; 7 bases are shared with TRBD2. Germline trimming cut 2 bases from V and 0 bases from J; bases unmatched to any gene: 5. This CDR3 region has 16 residues. Germline lookup yields CDR1 SGHRS and CDR2 YFSETQ. CDR3 region: CASSFIGGSSYNEQFF. The CDR3 DNA follows: TGCGCCAGCAGCTTCATCGGGGGGAGCTCCTACAATGAGCAGTTCTTC.

V is TRBV6-1 and J is TRBJ1-5; 7 positions agree with TRBD1. This CDR3 contains 16 residues. The germline gives CDR1 MNHNS, CDR2 SASEGT. J lost 5 bases, V lost 2 bases, and 9 bases had no gene match. This chain's CDR3 is CASSESSQGTYQPQHF. CDR3 in DNA: TGTGCCAGCAGTGAAAGCTCACAGGGGACCTATCAGCCCCAGCATTTT.

CDR3 amino acids: CASSESVGGYTF. The CDR3, as DNA: TGTGCCAGCAGTGAGAGTGTCGGAGGCTACACCTTC. The chain joins TRBV2 to TRBJ1-2; no reliable D call. The germline gives CDR1 SNHLY, CDR2 FYNNEI. The V and J ends lost 3 bases and 8 bases respectively, with 10 bases between them. This CDR3 has 12 amino acids. The complete variable domain, with remaining parts taken from reference TRBV2 and TRBJ1-2, reads EPEVTQTPSHQVTQMGQEVILRCVPISNHLYFYWYRQILGQKVEFLVSFYNNEISEKSEIFDDQFSVERPDGSNFTLKIRSTKLEDSAMYFCASSESVGGYTFGSGTRLTVV.

This chain links TRBV5-1 with TRBJ1-3, with D possibly matching TRBD1 (6 bases). Trimming took 4 bases from V and 0 from J, leaving 14 bases between them. This CDR3 contains 16 residues. CDR1 is SGHRS, CDR2 YFSETQ, per germline. CDR3 nucleotides: TGCGCCAGCAGCACGAATCCCAGGGGCTCTGGAAACACCATATATTTT. Translating gives CASSTNPRGSGNTIYF.

The CDR3 DNA reads as TGTGCCAGTAGTATAAGAGGGCAGGGTAAGGGCAATCAGCCCCAGCATTTT. Protein sequence: CASSIRGQGKGNQPQHF. The J gene is TRBJ1-5, the V gene TRBV19, with a weak D call TRBD1 (5 bases). Trimming cost V 2 bases and J 2 bases, with 16 bases left between them. The CDR3 covers 17 residues. The V gene's germline CDR1 is LNHDA and CDR2 SQIVND (reference sequence).

This rearrangement joins TRBV7-2 to TRBJ2-7, with D perhaps matching TRBD2 (6 bases). The germline V gene encodes CDR1 SGHTA and CDR2 FQGNSA. V was clipped by 0 bases and J by 0 bases, with 12 bases between them. The CDR3 runs 16 residues. In DNA, the CDR3 is TGTGCCAGCAGCTTAGCGGGCGGAGGGTACTCCTACGAGCAGTACTTC. As protein: CASSLAGGGYSYEQYF.

The chain has TRBV5-3 and TRBJ1-2; D uncertain. TRBV5-3 is assigned to the ORF class and has an uncertain function. This CDR3 contains 14 residues. V was pared by 1 base and J by 4 bases, with 11 bases between. The chain's CDR3 is CARSLKRFTYGYTF. Written as DNA, the CDR3 is TGTGCCAGAAGCTTGAAGAGATTTACCTATGGCTACACCTTC.

For the CDR3, the DNA is TGCAGCGGGGCTCCCCCCTACAATGAGCAGTTCTTC. Amino acid sequence: CSGAPPYNEQFF. The chain has TRBV29-1 and TRBJ2-1, with D unresolved. Germline-derived CDR1 and CDR2 are SQVTM and ANQGSEA. Trimming took off 7 bases at V and 2 bases at J, with 9 bases between the two ends. This CDR3 has 12 amino acids.

This clone was picked up one time. The chain employs TRBV30 and TRBJ2-7; weak D call: TRBD1 (5 bases). The V and J ends lost 4 bases and 6 bases respectively, with 13 bases between them. CDR3 length: 12 amino acids. Germline CDR1 reads GTSNPN; CDR2 reads SVGIG (reference sequence). CDR3 DNA sequence: TGTGCCTGGACTCAGGGATTCGGCGAGCAGTACTTC. Translating gives CAWTQGFGEQYF.

This chain uses TRBV4-1 with TRBJ2-3; 12 bases are a match to TRBD2. The ends lost 0 bases at V and 2 bases at J; junction bases unmatched: 9. Germline CDR1 reads MGHRA; CDR2 reads YSYEKL. This CDR3 comprises 19 residues. CDR3 protein: CASSQDYRSSGRATDTQYF. DNA for the CDR3: TGCGCCAGCAGCCAAGATTATCGTTCTAGCGGGAGGGCCACAGATACGCAGTATTTT.

V usage is TRBV9 and J usage is TRBJ1-1, with D uncertain. CDR3 length equals 14 residues. Trimming removed 4 bases at V and 4 bases at J, with 14 bases between. Per the germline V gene, CDR1 is SGDLS and CDR2 is YYNGEE. The DNA for the CDR3 is TGTGCCAGCAGCTTGTTGGCGAGCGCCACTGAAGCTTTCTTT. It translates to CASSLLASATEAFF.